This T cell receptor beta chain came from a study of blood T cells in healthy people across ages. Regarding the study as a whole: From one million sequenced T cells, diversity estimates were lower bounds.

As concerns this clonotype: What it binds is not known.

A second PCR of about 6 to 11 cycles used a sample-barcoded 5' primer and a J-beta primer mix. TCRdb recomputed calls from the 5' RACE reads with MiXCR, one row per CDR3 protein. Among around 670,000 distinct CDR3 sequences listed, approximately 30% were seen once. This TCR was recovered from a woman of 80 years or more in good health. Sequencing used blood.

The DNA for the CDR3 is TGCGCCAGCAGCTCGACAGGGGCTCCTACCGAGCAGTACTTC. Protein: CASSSTGAPTEQYF. This chain links TRBV5-1 with TRBJ2-7; 8 positions match TRBD1. The CDR3 is 14 amino acids. Germline CDR1 SGHRS, CDR2 YFSETQ. V lost 3 bases to trimming and J lost 6 bases; unmatched junction nucleotides: 8. The full variable domain, completed using reference TRBV5-1 and TRBJ2-7, is KAGVTQTPRYLIKTRGQQVTLSCSPISGHRSVSWYQQTPGQGLQFLFEYFSETQRNKGNFPGRFSGRQFSNSRSEMNVSTLELGDSALYLCASSSTGAPTEQYFGPGTRLTVT.